This T cell receptor beta chain was captured by sequencing in a study of T cells and Merkel cell carcinoma outcomes. Notes on the study in general: In Merkel cell carcinoma, repertoire and T-cell density reportedly predicted outcomes.

The table came from immunoSEQ multiplex PCR; TCRdb's copy has only in-frame clones and leaves some out. The sample has 6,000 or so clones, about 69% seen once. The CDR3 has 15 amino acids. Germline CDR1 and CDR2: LGHNA and YSLEER. Turning to this clone: Antigen: not known. At one of its ends the junction is not consistent with the germline gene, which may arise from a read error.

This TCR came from a human donor with Merkel cell carcinoma. Some clones in this sample may be carry-over from other donors' samples. The chain carries TRBV4-3 and TRBJ1-2; the D gene is possibly TRBD1 (5 bases). The sequencing input was tumor tissue from Merkel cell carcinoma. CDR3 amino acids: CASSQVRGYDYSYTF. The CDR3, as DNA: TGCGCCAGCAGCCAAGTACGGGGGTACGACTATAGCTACACCTTC.